The clone carrying this T cell receptor (beta chain) was seen just once. The target antigen is unknown. Only in-frame clones appear in the TCRdb table, and some are missing; sequencing was by immunoSEQ multiplex PCR. Of about 25,000 clones listed, 78% are singletons. This record belongs to a study of cytotoxic CD8 clonotypes in ibrutinib-treated CLL. Turning to the study itself: Within the patient group, some 11 were relapsed/refractory and approximately 16 treatment-naive, and around 18 were IGHV unmutated. When averaged across all of the samples, the counts came to roughly 250,000 productive templates and tens of thousands of productive rearrangements. Findings and caveats of the study: Sampling time points were not equivalent between sustained-remission and progressing patients.

V dropped 3 bases and J dropped 7 bases, with 10 bases sitting between them. The CDR3 sequence is 13 residues long. CDR1 is LGHNA, CDR2 YNFKEQ, per germline. The chain links TRBV4-2 to TRBJ1-5; the D gene is possibly TRBD1 (6 bases). The sequencing here drew on PBMCs, taken before ibrutinib treatment. This TCR came from a human donor with chronic lymphocytic leukemia. The CDR3 DNA reads as TGTGCCAGCAGCCAGGGAAGGGGGCAGCCCCAGCATTTT. Its protein is CASSQGRGQPQHF.